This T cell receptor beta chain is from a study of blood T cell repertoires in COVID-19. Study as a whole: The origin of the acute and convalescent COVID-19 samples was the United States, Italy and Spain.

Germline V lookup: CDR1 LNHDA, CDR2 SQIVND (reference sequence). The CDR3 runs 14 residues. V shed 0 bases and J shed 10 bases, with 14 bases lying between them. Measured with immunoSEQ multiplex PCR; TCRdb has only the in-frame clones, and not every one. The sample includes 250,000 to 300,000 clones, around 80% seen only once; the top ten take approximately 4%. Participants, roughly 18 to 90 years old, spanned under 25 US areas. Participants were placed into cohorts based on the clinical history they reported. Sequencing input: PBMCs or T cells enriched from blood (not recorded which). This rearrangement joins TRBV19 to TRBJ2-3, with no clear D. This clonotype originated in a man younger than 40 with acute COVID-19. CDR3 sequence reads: CASSIEGARGAQYF. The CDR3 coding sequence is TGTGCCAGTAGTATAGAGGGCGCCCGTGGTGCGCAGTATTTT.